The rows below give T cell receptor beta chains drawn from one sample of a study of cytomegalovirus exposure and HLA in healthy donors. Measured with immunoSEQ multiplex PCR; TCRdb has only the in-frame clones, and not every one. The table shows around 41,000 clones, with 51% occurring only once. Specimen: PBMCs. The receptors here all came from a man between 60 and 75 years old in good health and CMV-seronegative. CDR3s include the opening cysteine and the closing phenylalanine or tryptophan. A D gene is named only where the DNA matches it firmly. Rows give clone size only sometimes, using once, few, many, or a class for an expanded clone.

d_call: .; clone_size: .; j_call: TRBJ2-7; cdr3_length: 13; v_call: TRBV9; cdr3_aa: CASSVAGGNEQYF; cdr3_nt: TGTGCCAGCAGCGTAGCTGGAGGGAACGAGCAGTACTTC
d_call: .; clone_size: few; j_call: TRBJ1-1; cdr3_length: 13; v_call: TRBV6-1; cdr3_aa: CASSDRQYTEAFF; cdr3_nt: TGTGCCAGCAGTGACCGACAGTACACTGAAGCTTTCTTT
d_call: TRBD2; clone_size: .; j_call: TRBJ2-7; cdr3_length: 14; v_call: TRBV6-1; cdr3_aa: CASSEPSGSHEQYF; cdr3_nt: TGTGCCAGCAGTGAGCCTAGCGGGAGCCACGAGCAGTACTTC
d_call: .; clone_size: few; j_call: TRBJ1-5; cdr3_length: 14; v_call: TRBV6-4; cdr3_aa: CASSEQGGNQPQHF; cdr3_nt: TGTGCCAGCAGTGAGCAGGGAGGGAATCAGCCCCAGCATTTT
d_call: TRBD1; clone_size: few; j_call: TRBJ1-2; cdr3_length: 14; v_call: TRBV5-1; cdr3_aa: CASSLGQGLIGYTF; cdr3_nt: TGCGCCAGCAGCCTGGGACAGGGTCTGATAGGCTACACCTTC
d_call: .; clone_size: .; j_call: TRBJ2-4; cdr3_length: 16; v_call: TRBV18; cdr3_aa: CASSTLGSGTKNIQYF; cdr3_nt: TGTGCCAGCTCCACCTTAGGTTCCGGGACCAAAAACATTCAGTACTTC
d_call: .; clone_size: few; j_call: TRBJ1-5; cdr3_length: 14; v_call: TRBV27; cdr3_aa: CASWGGGKVQPQHF; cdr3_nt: TGTGCCAGCTGGGGAGGGGGAAAGGTCCAGCCCCAGCATTTT
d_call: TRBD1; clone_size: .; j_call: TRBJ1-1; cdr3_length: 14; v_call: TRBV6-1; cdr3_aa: CAGGTGGSNTEAFF; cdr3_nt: TGTGCCGGGGGGACAGGGGGCTCGAACACTGAAGCTTTCTTT
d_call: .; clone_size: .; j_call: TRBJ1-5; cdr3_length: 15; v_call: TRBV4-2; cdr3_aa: CASSQDPGGGQPQHF; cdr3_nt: TGTGCCAGCAGCCAAGATCCGGGGGGCGGGCAGCCCCAGCATTTT
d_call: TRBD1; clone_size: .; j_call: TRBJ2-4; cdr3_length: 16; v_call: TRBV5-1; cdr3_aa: CASSTGQGFAKNIQYF; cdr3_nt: TGCGCCAGCAGCACGGGACAGGGGTTTGCCAAAAACATTCAGTACTTC
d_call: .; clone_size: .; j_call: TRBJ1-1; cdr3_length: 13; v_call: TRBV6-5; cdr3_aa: CASSPQVNTEAFF; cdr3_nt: TGTGCCAGCAGTCCCCAGGTGAACACTGAAGCTTTCTTT
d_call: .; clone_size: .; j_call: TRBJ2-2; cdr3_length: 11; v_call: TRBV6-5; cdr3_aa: CASSTGGELFF; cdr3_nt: TGTGCCAGCTCGACGGGGGGGGAGCTGTTTTTT
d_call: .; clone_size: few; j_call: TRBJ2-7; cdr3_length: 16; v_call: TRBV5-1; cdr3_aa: CASSSVSTGLPREQYF; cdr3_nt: TGCGCCAGCAGCTCTGTTTCTACAGGGCTCCCGCGCGAGCAGTACTTC
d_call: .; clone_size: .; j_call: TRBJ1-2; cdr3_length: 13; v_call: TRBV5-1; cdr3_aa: CASSLGGYDGYTF; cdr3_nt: TGCGCCAGCAGCTTGGGCGGGTACGATGGCTACACCTTC
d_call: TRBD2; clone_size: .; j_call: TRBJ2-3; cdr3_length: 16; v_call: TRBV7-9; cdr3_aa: CASRPSSGRAPDTQYF; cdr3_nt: TGTGCCAGCAGGCCCTCTAGCGGGAGGGCCCCAGATACGCAGTATTTT
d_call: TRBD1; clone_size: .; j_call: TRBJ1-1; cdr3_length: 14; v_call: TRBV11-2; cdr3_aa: CASSIPGQGTEAFF; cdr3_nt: TGTGCCAGCAGCATTCCGGGACAGGGGACTGAAGCTTTCTTT
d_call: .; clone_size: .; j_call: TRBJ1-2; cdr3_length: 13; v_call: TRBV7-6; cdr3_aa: CASSLARGSGYTF; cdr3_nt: TGTGCCAGCAGCTTAGCGAGGGGGAGTGGCTACACCTTC
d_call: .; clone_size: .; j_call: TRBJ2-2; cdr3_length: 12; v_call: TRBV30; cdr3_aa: CAWSEQNFELFF; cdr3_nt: TGTGCCTGGAGTGAACAGAATTTTGAGCTGTTTTTT
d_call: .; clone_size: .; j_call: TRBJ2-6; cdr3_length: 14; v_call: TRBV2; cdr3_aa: CAFNEGSGANVLTF; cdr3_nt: TGTGCCTTTAATGAGGGATCCGGGGCCAACGTCCTGACTTTC
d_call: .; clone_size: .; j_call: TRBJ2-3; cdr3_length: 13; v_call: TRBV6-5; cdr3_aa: CASTVLSTDTQYF; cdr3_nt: TGTGCCAGCACAGTCCTTAGCACAGATACGCAGTATTTT
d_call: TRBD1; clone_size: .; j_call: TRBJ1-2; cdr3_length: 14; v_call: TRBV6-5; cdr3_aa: CASSLHGTAYGYTF; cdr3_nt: TGTGCCAGCAGTCTCCACGGGACAGCATATGGCTACACCTTC
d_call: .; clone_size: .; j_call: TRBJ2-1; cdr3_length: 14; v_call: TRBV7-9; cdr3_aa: CASSGQSNYNEQFF; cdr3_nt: TGTGCCAGCAGCGGACAGTCGAACTACAATGAGCAGTTCTTC
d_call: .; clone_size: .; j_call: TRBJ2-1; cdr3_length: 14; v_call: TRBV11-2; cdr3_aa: CASSLDGPHNEQFF; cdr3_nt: TGTGCCAGCAGCTTAGATGGCCCCCACAATGAGCAGTTCTTC
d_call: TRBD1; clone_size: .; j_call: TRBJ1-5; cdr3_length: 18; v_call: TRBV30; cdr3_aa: CAWSPQGSLYLGNQPQHF; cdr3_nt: TGTGCCTGGAGTCCACAGGGGAGCCTTTATTTGGGCAATCAGCCCCAGCATTTT
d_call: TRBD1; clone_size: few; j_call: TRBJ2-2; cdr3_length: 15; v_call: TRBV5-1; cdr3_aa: CASSRTGRNTGELFF; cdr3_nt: TGCGCCAGCAGCCGGACAGGGAGAAACACCGGGGAGCTGTTTTTT
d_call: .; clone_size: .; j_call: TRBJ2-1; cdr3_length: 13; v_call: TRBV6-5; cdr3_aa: CASVSDPYNEQFF; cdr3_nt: TGTGCCAGCGTATCAGATCCCTACAATGAGCAGTTCTTC
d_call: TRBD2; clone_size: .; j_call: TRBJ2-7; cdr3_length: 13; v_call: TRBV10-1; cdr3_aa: CASSGLAGSQQYF; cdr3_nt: TGCGCCAGCTCGGGACTAGCGGGGTCCCAGCAGTACTTC
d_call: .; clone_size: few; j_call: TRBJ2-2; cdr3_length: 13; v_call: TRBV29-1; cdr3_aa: CSVVVGGTGELFF; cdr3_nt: TGCAGCGTTGTGGTGGGAGGCACCGGGGAGCTGTTTTTT
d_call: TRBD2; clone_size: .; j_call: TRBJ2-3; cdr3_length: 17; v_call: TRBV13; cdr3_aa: CASSLRLAGASTDTQYF; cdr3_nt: TGTGCCAGCAGCCTCAGACTAGCGGGAGCGTCCACAGATACGCAGTATTTT
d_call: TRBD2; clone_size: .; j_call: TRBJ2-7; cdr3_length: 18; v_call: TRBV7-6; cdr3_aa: CASSPTTASGRLGYEQYF; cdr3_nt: TGTGCCAGCAGCCCCACGACGGCTAGCGGGAGGCTGGGCTACGAGCAGTACTTC
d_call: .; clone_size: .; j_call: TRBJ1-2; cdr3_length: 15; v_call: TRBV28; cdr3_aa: CASSPTRQFRYGYTF; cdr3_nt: TGTGCCAGCAGTCCGACTCGTCAGTTCCGCTATGGCTACACCTTC
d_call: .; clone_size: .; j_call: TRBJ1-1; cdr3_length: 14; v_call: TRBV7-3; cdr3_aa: CASSETARNTEAFF; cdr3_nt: TGTGCCAGCAGCGAGACAGCGAGGAACACTGAAGCTTTCTTT
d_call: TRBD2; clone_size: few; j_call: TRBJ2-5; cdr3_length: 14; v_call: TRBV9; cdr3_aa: CASSPGLSGETQYF; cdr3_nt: TGTGCCAGCAGCCCGGGACTAAGCGGGGAGACCCAGTACTTC
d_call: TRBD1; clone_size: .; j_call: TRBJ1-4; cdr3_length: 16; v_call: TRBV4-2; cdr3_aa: CASSQEGTGGDEKLFF; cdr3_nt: TGTGCCAGCAGCCAAGAAGGGACAGGGGGTGACGAAAAACTGTTTTTT
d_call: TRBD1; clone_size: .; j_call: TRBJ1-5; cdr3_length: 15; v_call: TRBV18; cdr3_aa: CASSPSTGGNQPQHF; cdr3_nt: TGTGCCAGCTCACCCTCGACAGGGGGCAATCAGCCCCAGCATTTT
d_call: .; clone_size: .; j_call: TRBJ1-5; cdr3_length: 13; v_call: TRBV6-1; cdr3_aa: CASNDRNNQPQHF; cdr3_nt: TGTGCCAGCAACGACAGGAACAATCAGCCCCAGCATTTT
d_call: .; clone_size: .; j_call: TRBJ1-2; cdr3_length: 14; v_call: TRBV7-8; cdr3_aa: CASSLGRFNYGYTF; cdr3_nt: TGTGCCAGCAGCTTGGGCAGGTTTAACTATGGCTACACCTTC
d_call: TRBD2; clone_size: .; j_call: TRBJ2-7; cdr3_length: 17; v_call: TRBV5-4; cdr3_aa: CASSWQRDSGAGDEQYF; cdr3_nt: TGTGCCAGCAGCTGGCAGCGAGATAGCGGGGCCGGGGACGAGCAGTACTTC
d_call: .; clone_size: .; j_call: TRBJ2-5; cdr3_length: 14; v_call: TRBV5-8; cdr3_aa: CASSFGTLSDKQYF; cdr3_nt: TGTGCCAGCAGCTTCGGCACTTTAAGTGACAAGCAGTACTTC
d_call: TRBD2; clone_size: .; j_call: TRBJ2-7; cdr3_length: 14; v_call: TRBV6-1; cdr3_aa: CASSGRGNSYEQYF; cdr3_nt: TGTGCCAGCAGTGGGCGGGGGAACTCCTACGAGCAGTACTTC
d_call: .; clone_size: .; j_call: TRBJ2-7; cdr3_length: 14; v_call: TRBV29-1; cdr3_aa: CSVESPGIQDEQYF; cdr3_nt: TGCAGCGTTGAGTCGCCAGGGATACAGGACGAGCAGTACTTC
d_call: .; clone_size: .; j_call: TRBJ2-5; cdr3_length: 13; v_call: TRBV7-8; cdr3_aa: CASLRGLGETQYF; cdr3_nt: TGTGCCAGCCTTCGCGGTTTGGGAGAGACCCAGTACTTC
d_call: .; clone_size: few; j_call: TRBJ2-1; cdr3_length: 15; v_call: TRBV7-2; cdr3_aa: CASSPPNGLAHEQFF; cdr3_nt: TGTGCCAGCAGCCCGCCAAACGGACTTGCTCATGAGCAGTTCTTC
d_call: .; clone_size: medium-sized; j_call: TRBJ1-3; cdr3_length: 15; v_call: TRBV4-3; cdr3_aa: CASSQDPTPGNTIYF; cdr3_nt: TGCGCCAGCAGCCAAGATCCCACTCCTGGAAACACCATATATTTT
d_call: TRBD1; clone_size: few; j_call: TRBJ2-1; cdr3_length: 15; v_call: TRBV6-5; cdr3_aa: CASSYEDRGTNEQFF; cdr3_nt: TGTGCCAGCAGTTACGAGGACAGGGGAACCAATGAGCAGTTCTTC
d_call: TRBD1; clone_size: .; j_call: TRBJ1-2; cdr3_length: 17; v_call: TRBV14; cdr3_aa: CASSQDLPGGQNRGYTF; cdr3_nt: TGTGCCAGCAGCCAAGATCTGCCAGGGGGCCAGAATCGTGGCTACACCTTC